Listed below are T cell receptor beta chains from one sample, sequenced in a study of beta chain features in type 1 diabetes. Using immunoSEQ multiplex PCR, the repertoire was profiled, and TCRdb retains in-frame clones only, with some absent. Here the sample spans almost 350,000 clones, 7% to 9% being singletons. Sequences were obtained from central memory CD4+ T cells from blood. Source of these receptors: a woman aged 18-29 years in good health. Each CDR3 is given with its conserved first and last residue. The D gene is left open where the match is weak. For some rows the clone size is stated as once, few or many, or as a class when expanded; others skip it.

>TRBV5-1|TRBD2|few|TRBJ2-1
TGCGCCAGCGCCGCTAGCGGGAGAAATGAGCAGTTCTTC
CASAASGRNEQFF
>TRBV9|-|-|TRBJ2-1
TGTGCCAGCAGCGTCGACGGGCGAGGACCTACAAATGAGCAGTTCTTC
CASSVDGRGPTNEQFF
>TRBV29-1|-|-|TRBJ2-3
TGCAGCGTTGTGGTCCCGAGCACAGATACGCAGTATTTT
CSVVVPSTDTQYF
>TRBV21-1|-|-|TRBJ1-5
TGTGCCAGCAGCAAAACCCAGATTCTTTTTAGCAATCAGCCCCAGCATTTT
CASSKTQILFSNQPQHF
>TRBV7-2|-|-|TRBJ2-1
TGTGCCAGCAGCTCTCACCAGCCTAGCGCACCGAATGAGCAGTTCTTC
CASSSHQPSAPNEQFF
>TRBV7-8|-|-|TRBJ2-1
TGTGCCAGCAGCTTAGCATACGGGGACAACAATGAGCAGTTCTTC
CASSLAYGDNNEQFF
>TRBV6-5|-|few|TRBJ2-7
TGTGCCAGCAGAAAAGGACAGCCCCTCTTCTACGAGCAGTACTTC
CASRKGQPLFYEQYF
>TRBV27|-|many|TRBJ2-7
TGTGCCAGCAGTAAGCAACAGAAATCCTACGAGCAGTACTTC
CASSKQQKSYEQYF
>TRBV15|-|many|TRBJ2-2
TGTGCCACCAGTCATGGAGGGAGCCGGACCGGGGAGCTGTTTTTT
CATSHGGSRTGELFF
>TRBV4-3|-|few|TRBJ2-5
TGCGCCAGCAGCCAAGATCTTAGGGACCACCAAGAGACCCAGTACTTC
CASSQDLRDHQETQYF
>TRBV9|-|-|TRBJ2-5
TGTGCCAGCAGCGCTTGGGGAGGTGCGGCAAGGTCAGAGACCCAGTACTTC
CASSAWGGAARSETQYF
>TRBV7-3|-|many|TRBJ2-1
TGTGCCAGCAGCTTAGTTTCAACCGGGAATGAGCAGTTCTTC
CASSLVSTGNEQFF
>TRBV9|-|few|TRBJ2-2
TGTGCCAGCAGCGTAGATGTAAACACCGGGGAGCTGTTTTTT
CASSVDVNTGELFF
>TRBV28|-|-|TRBJ1-2
TGTGCCAGCAGTTGGACGTCTAACTATGGCTACACCTTC
CASSWTSNYGYTF
>TRBV10-3|-|many|TRBJ2-2
TGTGCCATCAGTGTGGAAAATAATGGCGGGGAGCTGTTTTTT
CAISVENNGGELFF
>TRBV7-2|-|few|TRBJ2-4
TGTGCCAGCAGCTTACTAGCCAAAAACATTCAGTACTTC
CASSLLAKNIQYF
>TRBV7-2|-|few|TRBJ2-7
TGTGCCAGCAGCCAGCGCCCTTCAGCTCCTCCGACCTACGAGCAGTACTTC
CASSQRPSAPPTYEQYF
>TRBV7-9|TRBD2|few|TRBJ2-5
TGTGCCAGCAGCTTAGGTCTAGCGGGAGGGCCGGAGACCCAGTACTTC
CASSLGLAGGPETQYF
>TRBV5-1|-|few|TRBJ2-5
TGCGCCAGCAGTCGTGGTTCCACGGCTCAAGAGACCCAGTACTTC
CASSRGSTAQETQYF
>TRBV25-1|TRBD2|-|TRBJ2-1
TGTGCCAGCAGTGAGGTCGGGAGGGGTGAGCAGTTCTTC
CASSEVGRGEQFF
>TRBV4-3|TRBD2|-|TRBJ2-2
TGCGCCAGCAGCCGCCAGCGGGGAAGCACCGGGGAGCTGTTTTTT
CASSRQRGSTGELFF
>TRBV7-2|-|few|TRBJ1-1
TGTGCCAGCAGCTTTGTGAACACTGAAGCTTTCTTT
CASSFVNTEAFF
>TRBV2|-|many|TRBJ2-1
TGTGCCAGCAGTGTTAGCCTCCCCGGATACAATGAGCAGTTCTTC
CASSVSLPGYNEQFF
>TRBV28|-|few|TRBJ2-1
TGTGCCAGCAGTTTACGTGGGAGTTACAATGAGCAGTTCTTC
CASSLRGSYNEQFF
>TRBV5-1|-|few|TRBJ2-6
TGCGCCAGCAGACAGGGAACTGGGGCCAACGTCCTGACTTTC
CASRQGTGANVLTF
>TRBV28|TRBD1|few|TRBJ2-7
TGTGCCAGCAACTTGCCGGGACAGGGTATGACCGAGCAGTACTTC
CASNLPGQGMTEQYF
>TRBV7-2|-|-|TRBJ2-3
TGTGCCAGCAGCTTAGCGAGGGGAGGCAATACGCAGTATTTT
CASSLARGGNTQYF
>TRBV5-4|TRBD2|-|TRBJ2-3
TGTGCCAGCAGCTTAAACCTAGCGGGCCGCACAGATACGCAGTATTTT
CASSLNLAGRTDTQYF
>TRBV2|TRBD2|-|TRBJ2-5
TGTGCCAGCAGGCCCGGACTAGCGGAGCAAGAGACCCAGTACTTC
CASRPGLAEQETQYF
>TRBV9|-|many|TRBJ2-3
TGTGCCAGCAGCCCCAGCGGGACAGGTCAAGTTACGCAGTATTTT
CASSPSGTGQVTQYF
>TRBV5-4|-|many|TRBJ1-1
TGTGCCAGCAGCCAGATTACAGCGAACACTGAAGCTTTCTTT
CASSQITANTEAFF
>TRBV6-6|-|few|TRBJ1-5
TGTGCCAGCAGTAGCAGACCCAATCAGCCCCAGCATTTT
CASSSRPNQPQHF
>TRBV7-2|-|-|TRBJ2-2
TGTGCCAGCAGCTTATTCGGGGGCGCGGGCACCGGGGAGCTGTTTTTT
CASSLFGGAGTGELFF
>TRBV27|TRBD2|few|TRBJ2-3
TGTGCCAGCAGTTACGGCGGGAGGGCCATCGCAGATACGCAGTATTTT
CASSYGGRAIADTQYF
>TRBV5-4|-|few|TRBJ2-1
TGTGCCAGCAGCTTGGGGGGGGTACGGCTAAGCTCCTACAATGAGCAGTTCTTC
CASSLGGVRLSSYNEQFF
>TRBV7-2|-|few|TRBJ2-1
TGTGCCAGCAGCCTGACCGGCCTGACCCTGAGGAATGAGCAGTTCTTC
CASSLTGLTLRNEQFF
>TRBV7-2|-|few|TRBJ1-2
TGTGCCAGCAGCTTAGACGGGCCTCATGGCTACACCTTC
CASSLDGPHGYTF
>TRBV6-1|-|few|TRBJ1-1
TGTGCCAGCAGAACAGAGATGAACACTGAAGCTTTCTTT
CASRTEMNTEAFF
>TRBV6-5|-|few|TRBJ2-5
TGTGCCAGCACCACCCCGGGACGGTCAAGGACCCAGTACTTC
CASTTPGRSRTQYF
>TRBV10-3|-|-|TRBJ1-1
TGTGCCATCAGGGAGGCGGGGAACACTGAAGCTTTCTTT
CAIREAGNTEAFF
>TRBV4-2|-|-|TRBJ2-7
TGTGCCAGCAGCCAAGAGAGCAGGGTCGAGCAGTACTTC
CASSQESRVEQYF
>TRBV5-4|-|-|TRBJ1-2
TGTGCCAGCAGCTTTTCGACGGTGAATGGCTACACCTTC
CASSFSTVNGYTF
>TRBV27|TRBD1|-|TRBJ2-6
TGTGCCAGCAGTGGGGACAGGGGGTCTGGGGCCAACGTCCTGACTTTC
CASSGDRGSGANVLTF
>TRBV18|TRBD1|-|TRBJ2-3
TGTGCCAGCTCACCCGGACAGGGTGTGGGCACAGATACGCAGTATTTT
CASSPGQGVGTDTQYF
>TRBV28|-|many|TRBJ2-1
TGTGCCAGCAGTCAGCAGGGAAATGAGCAGTTCTTC
CASSQQGNEQFF
>TRBV27|TRBD1|few|TRBJ1-2
TGTGCCAGCAGCCTCCAGGGGGCCTCCCCTAACTATGGCTACACCTTC
CASSLQGASPNYGYTF
>TRBV18|-|few|TRBJ2-7
TGTGCCAGCTCACCAAACTCGGACTCCTACGAGCAGTACTTC
CASSPNSDSYEQYF
>TRBV9|-|few|TRBJ2-3
TGTGCCAGCAGCGTAGGGTCCGGGGATACGCAGTATTTT
CASSVGSGDTQYF
>TRBV7-2|-|few|TRBJ1-1
TGTGCCAGCAGCCCGCCGGCGGGGGTTGTCACTGAAGCTTTCTTT
CASSPPAGVVTEAFF
>TRBV15|TRBD2|-|TRBJ2-7
TGTGCCACCAGCAGAGATACGGGGAGGGGATACCCATACGAGCAGTACTTC
CATSRDTGRGYPYEQYF
>TRBV28|TRBD1|-|TRBJ2-3
TGTGCCAGCAGTATCCCCCGGGACAGGGGAGCGCAGTATTTT
CASSIPRDRGAQYF